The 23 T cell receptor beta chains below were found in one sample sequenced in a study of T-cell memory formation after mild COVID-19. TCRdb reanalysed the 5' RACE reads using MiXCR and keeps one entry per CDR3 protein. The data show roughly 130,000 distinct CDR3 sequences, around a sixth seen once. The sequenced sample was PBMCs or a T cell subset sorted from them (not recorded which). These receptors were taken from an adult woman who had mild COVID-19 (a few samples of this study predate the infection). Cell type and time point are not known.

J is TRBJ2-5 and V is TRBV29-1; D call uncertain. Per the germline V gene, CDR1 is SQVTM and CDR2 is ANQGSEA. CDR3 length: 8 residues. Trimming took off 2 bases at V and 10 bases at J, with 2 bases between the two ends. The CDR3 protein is CSVESQYF. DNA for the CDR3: TGCAGCGTTGAAAGCCAGTACTTC.

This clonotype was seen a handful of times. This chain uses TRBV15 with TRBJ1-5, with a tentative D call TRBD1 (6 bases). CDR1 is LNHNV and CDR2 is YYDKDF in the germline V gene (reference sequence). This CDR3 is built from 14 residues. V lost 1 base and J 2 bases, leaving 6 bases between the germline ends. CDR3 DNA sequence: TGTGCCACCAGCAGAGCAGGGGGCAATCAGCCCCAGCATTTT. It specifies CATSRAGGNQPQHF.

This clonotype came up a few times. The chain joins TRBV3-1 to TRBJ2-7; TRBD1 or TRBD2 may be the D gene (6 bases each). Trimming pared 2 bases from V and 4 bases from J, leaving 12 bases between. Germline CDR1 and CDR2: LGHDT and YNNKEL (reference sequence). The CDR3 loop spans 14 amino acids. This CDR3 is CASSQYRGRYEQYF. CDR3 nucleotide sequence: TGTGCCAGCAGCCAATATAGGGGGAGGTACGAGCAGTACTTC.

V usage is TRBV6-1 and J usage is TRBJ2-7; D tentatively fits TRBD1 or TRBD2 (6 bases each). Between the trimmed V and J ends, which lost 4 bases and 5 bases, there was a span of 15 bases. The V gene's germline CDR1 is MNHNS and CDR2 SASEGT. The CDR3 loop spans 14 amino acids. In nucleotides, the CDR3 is TGTGCCAGCAGTGTACTAGAGGGGGGCCACGAGCAGTACTTC. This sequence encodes CASSVLEGGHEQYF.

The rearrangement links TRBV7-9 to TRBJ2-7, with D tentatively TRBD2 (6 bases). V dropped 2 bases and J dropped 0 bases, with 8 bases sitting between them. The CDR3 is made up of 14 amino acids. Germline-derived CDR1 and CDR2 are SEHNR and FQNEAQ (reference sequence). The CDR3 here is CASSLPGLSYEQYF. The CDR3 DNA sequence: TGTGCCAGCAGCTTACCGGGACTCTCCTACGAGCAGTACTTC.

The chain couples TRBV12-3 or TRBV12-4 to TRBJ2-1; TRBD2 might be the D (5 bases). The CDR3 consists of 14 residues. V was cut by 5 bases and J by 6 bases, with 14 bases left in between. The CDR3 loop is CASSNPDWGNEQFF. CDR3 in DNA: TGTGCCAGCAGTAACCCGGACTGGGGCAATGAGCAGTTCTTC.

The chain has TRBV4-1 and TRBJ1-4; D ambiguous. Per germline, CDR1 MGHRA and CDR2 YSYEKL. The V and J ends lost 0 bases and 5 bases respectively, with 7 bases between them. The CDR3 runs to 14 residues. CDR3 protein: CASSQDRGNEKLFF. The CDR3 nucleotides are TGCGCCAGCAGCCAAGATCGAGGGAATGAAAAACTGTTTTTT.

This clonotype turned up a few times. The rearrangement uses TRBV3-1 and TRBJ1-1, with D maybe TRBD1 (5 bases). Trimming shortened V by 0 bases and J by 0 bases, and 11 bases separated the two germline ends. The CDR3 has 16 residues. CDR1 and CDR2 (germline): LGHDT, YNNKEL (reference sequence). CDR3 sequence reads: CASSQDRRGVNTEAFF. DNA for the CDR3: TGTGCCAGCAGCCAAGATAGACGGGGGGTGAACACTGAAGCTTTCTTT.

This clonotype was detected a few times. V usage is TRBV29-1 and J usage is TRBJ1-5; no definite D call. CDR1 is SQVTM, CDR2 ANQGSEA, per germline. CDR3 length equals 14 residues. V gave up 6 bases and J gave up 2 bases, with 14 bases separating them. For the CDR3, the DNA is TGCAGCGTCCCCGTTGGGTCTGGCAATCAGCCCCAGCATTTT. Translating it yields CSVPVGSGNQPQHF.

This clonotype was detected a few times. This CDR3 is CASSLLRATTDTQYF. The CDR3, as DNA: TGTGCCAGCAGCCTGCTTAGGGCGACGACAGATACGCAGTATTTT. The rearrangement links TRBV7-9 to TRBJ2-3; D not certain. The CDR3 is made up of 15 amino acids. Germline CDR1 SEHNR, CDR2 FQNEAQ (reference sequence). The V end was cut by 5 bases, the J end by 3 bases, with 15 bases between. Combining the CDR3 with reference TRBV7-9 and TRBJ2-3 gives the whole variable domain DTGVSQNPRHKITKRGQNVTFRCDPISEHNRLYWYRQTLGQGPEFLTYFQNEAQLEKSRLLSDRFSAERPKGSFSTLEIQRTEQGDSAMYLCASSLLRATTDTQYFGPGTRLTVL.

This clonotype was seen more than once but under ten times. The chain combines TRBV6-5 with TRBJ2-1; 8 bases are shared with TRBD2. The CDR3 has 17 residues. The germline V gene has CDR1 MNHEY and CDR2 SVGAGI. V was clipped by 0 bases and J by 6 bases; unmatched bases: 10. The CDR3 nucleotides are TGTGCCAGCAGTTACTCCAGTCAAGCGGGAGTAGCCAATGAGCAGTTCTTC. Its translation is CASSYSSQAGVANEQFF.

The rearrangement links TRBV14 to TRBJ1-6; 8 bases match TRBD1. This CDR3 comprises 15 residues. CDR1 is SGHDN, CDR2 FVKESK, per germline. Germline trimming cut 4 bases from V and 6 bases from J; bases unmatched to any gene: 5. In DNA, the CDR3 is TGTGCCAGCAGCCCATGGACAGGGCCTAATTCACCCCTCCACTTT. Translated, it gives CASSPWTGPNSPLHF.

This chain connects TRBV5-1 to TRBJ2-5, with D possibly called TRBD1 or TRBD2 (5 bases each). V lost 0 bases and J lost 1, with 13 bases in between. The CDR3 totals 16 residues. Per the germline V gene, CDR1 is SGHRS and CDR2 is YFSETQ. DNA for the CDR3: TGCGCCAGCAGCTTGGATTGGGGACCCTCCCAAGAGACCCAGTACTTC. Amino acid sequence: CASSLDWGPSQETQYF.

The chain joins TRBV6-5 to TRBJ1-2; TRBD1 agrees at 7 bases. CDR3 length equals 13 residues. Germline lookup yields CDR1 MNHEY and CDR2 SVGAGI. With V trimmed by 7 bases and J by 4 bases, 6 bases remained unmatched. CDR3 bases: TGTGCCAGCACCGGGGGGACAGCCTATGGCTACACCTTC. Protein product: CASTGGTAYGYTF.

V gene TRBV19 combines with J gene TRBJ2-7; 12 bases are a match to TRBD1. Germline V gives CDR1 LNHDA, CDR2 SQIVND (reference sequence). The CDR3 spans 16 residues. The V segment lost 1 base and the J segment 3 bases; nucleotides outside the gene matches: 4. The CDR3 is CASSIAGTGGDYEQYF. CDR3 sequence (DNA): TGTGCCAGTAGTATAGCGGGGACAGGGGGCGACTACGAGCAGTACTTC. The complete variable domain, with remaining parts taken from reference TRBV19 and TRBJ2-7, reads DGGITQSPKYLFRKEGQNVTLSCEQNLNHDAMYWYRQDPGQGLRLIYYSQIVNDFQKGDIAEGYSVSREKKESFPLTVTSAQKNPTAFYLCASSIAGTGGDYEQYFGPGTRLTVT.

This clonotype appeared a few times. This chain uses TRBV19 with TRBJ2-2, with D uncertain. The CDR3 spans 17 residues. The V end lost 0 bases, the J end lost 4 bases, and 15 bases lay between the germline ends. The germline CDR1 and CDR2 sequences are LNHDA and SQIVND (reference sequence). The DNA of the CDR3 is TGTGCCAGTAGTATAGATGTTGGGGTAGTGGGCACCGGGGAGCTGTTTTTT. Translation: CASSIDVGVVGTGELFF.

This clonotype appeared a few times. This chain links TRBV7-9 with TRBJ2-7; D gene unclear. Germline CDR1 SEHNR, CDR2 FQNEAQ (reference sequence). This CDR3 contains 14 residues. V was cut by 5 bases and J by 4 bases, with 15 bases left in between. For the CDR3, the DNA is TGTGCCAGCAGCGCTCCCTCGACTGTATACGAGCAGTACTTC. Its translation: CASSAPSTVYEQYF.

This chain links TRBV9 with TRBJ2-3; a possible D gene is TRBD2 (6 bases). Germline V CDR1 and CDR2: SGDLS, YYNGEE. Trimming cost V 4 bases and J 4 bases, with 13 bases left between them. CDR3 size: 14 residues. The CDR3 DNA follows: TGTGCCAGCAGCAAGGGCGGGGTCCCAGATACGCAGTATTTT. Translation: CASSKGGVPDTQYF.

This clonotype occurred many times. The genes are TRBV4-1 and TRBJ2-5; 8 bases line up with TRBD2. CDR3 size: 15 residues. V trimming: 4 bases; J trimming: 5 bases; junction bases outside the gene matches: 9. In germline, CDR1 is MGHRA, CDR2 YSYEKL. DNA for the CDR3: TGCGCCAGCAGCCCCGGGGGGGCCTCAAGTGAGACCCAGTACTTC. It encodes CASSPGGASSETQYF.

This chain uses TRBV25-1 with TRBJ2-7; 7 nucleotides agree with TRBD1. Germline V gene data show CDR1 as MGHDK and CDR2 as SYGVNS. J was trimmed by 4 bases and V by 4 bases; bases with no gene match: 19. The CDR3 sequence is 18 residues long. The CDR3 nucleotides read TGTGCCAGCAGTGCCCGAAGGACAGGAAACACCCCGGGATACGAGCAGTACTTC. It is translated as CASSARRTGNTPGYEQYF.

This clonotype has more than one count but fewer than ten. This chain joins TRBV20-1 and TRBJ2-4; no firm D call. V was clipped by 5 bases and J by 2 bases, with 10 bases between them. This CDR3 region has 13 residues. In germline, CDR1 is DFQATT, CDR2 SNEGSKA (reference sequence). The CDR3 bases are TGCAGTGCTGCCCTAATAACCAAAAACATTCAGTACTTC. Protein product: CSAALITKNIQYF.

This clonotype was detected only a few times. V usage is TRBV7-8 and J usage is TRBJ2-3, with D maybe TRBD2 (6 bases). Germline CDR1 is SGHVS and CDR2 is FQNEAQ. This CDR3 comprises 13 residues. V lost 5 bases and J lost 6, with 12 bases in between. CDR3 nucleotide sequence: TGTGCCAGCAGCGGACGACTAGTGGATACGCAGTATTTT. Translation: CASSGRLVDTQYF.

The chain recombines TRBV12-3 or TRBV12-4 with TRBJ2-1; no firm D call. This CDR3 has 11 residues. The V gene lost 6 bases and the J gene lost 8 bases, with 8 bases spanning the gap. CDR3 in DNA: TGTGCCAGCAGCCCGTATGATGAGCAGTTCTTC. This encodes CASSPYDEQFF.